These 9 T cell receptor beta chains were sequenced from one sample in a study of vaccination and CD4 T cells after COVID-19. Sequencing of the DNA from cultured CD4+ T cells was carried out with the Oncomine TCR Beta short-read assay. TCRdb analysed the PCR reads with MiXCR anew, one entry per CDR3 protein. The repertoire includes some 10,000 distinct CDR3 sequences, around 67% of them detected once, and approximately 7.7% sits in the top ten. Treatment indicated: roughly 11-day PBMC culture with coronavirus spike peptide pools or control peptides (ViraFEST assay). The antigens these receptors bind are not known. Material: CD4+ T cells from blood, cultured in vitro. The origin of the receptors is a human donor who had recovered from COVID-19.

The chain links TRBV20-1 to TRBJ1-5; 11 nucleotides align to TRBD1. Per germline, CDR1 DFQATT and CDR2 SNEGSKA (reference sequence). Unmatched junction bases numbered 3, after V lost 1 base and J lost 7 bases. CDR3 size: 14 residues. DNA of the CDR3: TGCAGTGCTAGAGGGACAGGGGGCAGGCAGCCCCAGCATTTT. It yields the protein CSARGTGGRQPQHF.

V usage is TRBV15 and J usage is TRBJ2-3; 7 positions agree with TRBD2. The germline CDR1 and CDR2 sequences are LNHNV and YYDKDF (reference sequence). V lost 4 bases and J lost 2; bases outside the gene matches: 6. The CDR3 is made up of 15 amino acids. The CDR3 nucleotides are TGTGCCACCAGCAATCGAGCGGGAATCACAGATACGCAGTATTTT. It encodes CATSNRAGITDTQYF.

The rearrangement links TRBV24-1 to TRBJ2-3; TRBD2 matches at 8 bases. V shed 7 bases, J shed 6 bases, and the junction held 11 bases outside the gene matches. CDR1 and CDR2 (germline): KGHDR, SFDVKD. The CDR3 totals 15 residues. The chain's CDR3 is CATSKAGATGDTQYF. CDR3 sequence (DNA): TGTGCCACCAGCAAAGCGGGAGCCACGGGGGATACGCAGTATTTT.

This chain connects TRBV28 to TRBJ1-1, with D maybe TRBD1 (5 bases). CDR1 and CDR2 from the germline V gene are MDHEN and SYDVKM. V lost 5 bases to trimming and J lost 1 base, with 14 bases between them. This CDR3 has 15 residues. The CDR3 loop is CASSPHSGGNTEAFF. CDR3 in DNA: TGTGCCAGCAGTCCCCACTCGGGGGGGAACACTGAAGCTTTCTTT.

V usage is TRBV20-1 and J usage is TRBJ2-3; 8 bases fit TRBD2. V lost 5 bases to trimming and J lost 4 bases; unmatched junction nucleotides: 8. The germline V gene encodes CDR1 DFQATT and CDR2 SNEGSKA (reference sequence). The length of the CDR3 is 14 residues. The CDR3 bases are TGCAGTGCTTCATGGACTAGCTCCCCAGATACGCAGTATTTT. Protein: CSASWTSSPDTQYF.

This chain connects TRBV6-5 to TRBJ2-2, with a weak D call TRBD1 (6 bases). Trimming pared 2 bases from V and 1 base from J, leaving 14 bases between. The CDR3 consists of 17 residues. From germline, CDR1 is MNHEY and CDR2 SVGAGI. CDR3 residues: CASSYEGLTGNTGELFF. For the CDR3, the DNA is TGTGCCAGCAGTTACGAGGGATTGACAGGGAACACCGGGGAGCTGTTTTTT.

Judged by abundance, this clonotype is medium-sized (0.01 to 0.1%). This chain links TRBV20-1 with TRBJ1-1; TRBD1 is a possible D gene (6 bases). The germline V gene has CDR1 DFQATT and CDR2 SNEGSKA (reference sequence). V lost 1 base and J 5 bases, leaving 14 bases between the germline ends. The length of the CDR3 is 14 residues. CDR3 residues: CSARGGGGWTEAFF. CDR3 sequence (DNA): TGCAGTGCTAGAGGGGGCGGGGGCTGGACTGAAGCTTTCTTT.

The CDR3 DNA follows: TGTGCCAGCAGTGAATATATTGGGGCAGGGGGGCCCACAGATACGCAGTATTTT. As protein: CASSEYIGAGGPTDTQYF. V gene TRBV25-1 combines with J gene TRBJ2-3, with D perhaps matching TRBD1 (7 bases). This CDR3 is built from 18 residues. V lost 0 bases and J lost 2, with 18 bases in between. Germline V gene sequence: CDR1 MGHDK, CDR2 SYGVNS.

This chain connects TRBV6-2 or TRBV6-3 to TRBJ1-2; D is uncertain. The length of the CDR3 is 11 residues. Looked up from germline, CDR1 is MNHEY and CDR2 is SVGEGT. V lost 6 bases to trimming and J lost 4 bases, with 6 bases between them. In DNA, the CDR3 is TGTGCCAGCAGCATGGGCTATGGCTACACCTTC. This sequence encodes CASSMGYGYTF.